This TCR beta chain was captured by sequencing in a study of T cells in Graves' hyperthyroidism and ophthalmopathy. Study outcomes and limitations: A 13 V-J model separated ophthalmopathy from stable hyperthyroidism.

This clonotype showed up just a few times. Its antigen is not known. The source material, RNA transcripts, was used to amplify TCR beta CDR3 regions. An initial round of RT-PCR targeting the TCR CDR3 relied on the HTBI primer set. TCRdb reprocessed the multiplex PCR reads via MiXCR and lists one record per CDR3 protein. The data contain hundreds of thousands of distinct CDR3 sequences, 14% of them singletons. The germline V gene has CDR1 DFQATT and CDR2 SNEGSKA (reference sequence). V shed 3 bases, J shed 9 bases, and the junction held 11 bases outside the gene matches. The CDR3 consists of 14 residues.

Source material: blood. This TCR came from a woman younger than 30 with Graves' hyperthyroidism. The V call is TRBV20-1, the J call TRBJ2-5, with 9 bases that match TRBD2. CDR3: CSASSSGMRSSQYF. CDR3 nucleotide sequence: TGCAGTGCTAGCTCTAGCGGGATGAGGTCGTCCCAGTACTTC.